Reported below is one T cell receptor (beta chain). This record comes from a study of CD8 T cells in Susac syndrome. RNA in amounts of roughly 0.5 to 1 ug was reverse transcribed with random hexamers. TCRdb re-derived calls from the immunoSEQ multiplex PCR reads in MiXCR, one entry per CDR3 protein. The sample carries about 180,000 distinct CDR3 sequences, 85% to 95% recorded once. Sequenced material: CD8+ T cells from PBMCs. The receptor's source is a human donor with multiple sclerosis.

This chain's CDR3 is CASSQSGQGGYYGYTF. The CDR3 region has the DNA TGTGCCAGCAGCCAATCCGGACAGGGTGGATACTATGGCTACACCTTC. This sequence joins TRBV3-1 and TRBJ1-2, with TRBD1 identical over 8 bases. Germline trimming cut 2 bases from V and 3 bases from J; bases unmatched to any gene: 8. The germline V gene has CDR1 LGHDT and CDR2 YNNKEL (reference sequence). The CDR3 sequence is 16 residues long.